Listed below are T cell receptor beta chains from one sample, sequenced in a study of blood T cell repertoires in COVID-19. The table came from immunoSEQ multiplex PCR; TCRdb's copy has only in-frame clones and leaves some out. Of roughly 400,000 clones detected, roughly nine tenths appear once; the ten largest clones hold around 1.1%. Sequenced sample: PBMCs or T cells enriched from blood (not recorded which). The receptors stem from a young man who had recovered from COVID-19. Both conserved end residues are trimmed from each CDR3. The D gene is left open where the match is weak.

D,V,J,CDR3
.,TRBV5-1,TRBJ2-1,ASRLPSEALSYNEQF
.,TRBV5-5,TRBJ1-5,ASSLVVGDTNQPQH
.,TRBV28,TRBJ2-1,ASSKLQSSYNEQF
.,TRBV30,TRBJ1-1,ALQGIDGSEAF
.,TRBV5-1,TRBJ2-3,ASSLALGQSTDTQY
.,TRBV28,TRBJ1-6,ASSLTDNSPLH
.,TRBV20-1,TRBJ1-1,SASYGDGEAF
TRBD1,TRBV5-1,TRBJ1-1,ASSMTGDTEAF
.,TRBV27,TRBJ2-7,ASSSLPVLYEQY
.,TRBV7-9,TRBJ2-7,ASSLASGEVRGGVEGQY
TRBD1,TRBV12-3/TRBV12-4,TRBJ1-4,ASRGTVNEKLF
.,TRBV4-1,TRBJ1-2,ASSPSAGYGYT
.,TRBV3-1/TRBV3-2,TRBJ2-7,ASSRVPEDYEQY
TRBD2,TRBV2,TRBJ2-7,ASRAGLIYEQY
.,TRBV10-3,TRBJ2-5,AISAGGETQY
.,TRBV7-9,TRBJ1-6,ASSFEGVGSPLH
TRBD1,TRBV4-1,TRBJ2-7,ASSPTVQGAGEQY
.,TRBV5-1,TRBJ1-1,ASSQSPQDTEAF
TRBD1,TRBV28,TRBJ1-2,ASSSPVNRRGNT
TRBD1,TRBV11-2,TRBJ1-5,ASSLGAGGASQPQH
.,TRBV12-1,TRBJ2-7,ASSFDRTAPYEQY
TRBD1,TRBV10-1,TRBJ2-1,ASSNTGQWNNEQF
.,TRBV18,TRBJ1-1,ASSPPGSTEAF
TRBD1,TRBV3-1/TRBV3-2,TRBJ1-2,ASNDREDGYT
.,TRBV19,TRBJ1-2,ASSIGGSGTLVGYGYT
TRBD1,TRBV5-1,TRBJ2-7,ASSLAWTGRYEQY
.,TRBV18,TRBJ1-5,ASSPGSNQPQH
.,TRBV5-1,TRBJ1-5,ASSLSPLQGITNQPQH
.,TRBV6-5,TRBJ1-6,ASSSDMDSPLH
TRBD1,TRBV5-5,TRBJ1-2,ASSQVTGTVYGYT
TRBD1,TRBV5-8,TRBJ1-1,ASSQYRGRTEAF
TRBD1,TRBV5-1,TRBJ1-1,ASSLEQGGTEAF
.,TRBV30,TRBJ2-3,ACLTTYPGSDTQY
TRBD1,TRBV6-5,TRBJ1-3,ASREGATGNTIY
.,TRBV12-1,TRBJ2-1,ASSFGQREGSGNEQF
TRBD1,TRBV19,TRBJ2-5,ASSPGTEETQY
.,TRBV5-4,TRBJ1-3,ASSLGRSLSGNTIY
.,TRBV28,TRBJ2-7,ASRRGLRGEQY
.,TRBV5-8,TRBJ1-4,ASSLTKRTDSNEKLF
TRBD1,TRBV5-1,TRBJ1-1,ASSKESRGPAF
.,TRBV4-1,TRBJ1-2,ASSQDIQGTSYGYT
TRBD1,TRBV4-1,TRBJ1-6,ASSQADRGNSPLH
TRBD1,TRBV28,TRBJ1-1,ASSFESTGGKAF
.,TRBV3-1/TRBV3-2,TRBJ2-7,ASSLLDYEQY
TRBD1,TRBV28,TRBJ2-3,ASSLRTGGTDTQY
.,TRBV19,TRBJ1-1,ASSPLGQQNTEAF
.,TRBV28,TRBJ1-2,ASRALLNYGYT
TRBD2,TRBV7-6,TRBJ2-3,ASSSEVAGGHTDTQY
TRBD2,TRBV6-4,TRBJ2-7,ASSDLGLAGYEQY
.,TRBV18,TRBJ2-1,ASSGSYNEQF
.,TRBV5-5,TRBJ1-1,ASSLGWVGGNTEAF
.,TRBV3-1/TRBV3-2,TRBJ1-1,ASSQYRNTEAF
TRBD1,TRBV28,TRBJ2-1,ASSPQTGAYTHNEQF
.,TRBV6-5,TRBJ2-3,ASSLRQAADTQY
TRBD1,TRBV18,TRBJ2-7,ASSLWDSYEQY